Reported below is one T cell receptor (beta chain). This entry comes from a study of blood T cell repertoires in COVID-19. For the study at large: Whether acute or convalescent, the COVID-19 samples came from the United States, Italy and Spain.

Trimming took 1 base from V and 6 from J, leaving 11 bases between them. This CDR3 is 14 amino acids long. Germline values: CDR1 SGHAT, CDR2 FQNNGV. In the original analysis: Reference gene primer amplification yielded estimated nucleated cell counts. Some clones are missing from TCRdb's copy, which holds only in-frame ones; the method was immunoSEQ multiplex PCR. Clone size and the V and J calls come from that table; the DNA yielded D and trimming. The sample shows around 170,000 clones, around 85% of them seen only once. The chain recombines TRBV11-2 with TRBJ2-3; possible D gene TRBD1, 5 bases. The sequenced sample was peripheral blood. This TCR came from a man aged 45-60 years with active or convalescent COVID-19. The CDR3 loop reads CASSLAAGKDTQYF. The CDR3 nucleotides read TGTGCCAGCAGCTTAGCGGCAGGGAAGGATACGCAGTATTTT. Supplemented by reference TRBV11-2 and TRBJ2-3, the full variable domain reads EAGVAQSPRYKIIEKRQSVAFWCNPISGHATLYWYQQILGQGPKLLIQFQNNGVVDDSQLPKDRFSAERLKGVDSTLKIQPAKLEDSAVYLCASSLAAGKDTQYFGPGTRLTVL.